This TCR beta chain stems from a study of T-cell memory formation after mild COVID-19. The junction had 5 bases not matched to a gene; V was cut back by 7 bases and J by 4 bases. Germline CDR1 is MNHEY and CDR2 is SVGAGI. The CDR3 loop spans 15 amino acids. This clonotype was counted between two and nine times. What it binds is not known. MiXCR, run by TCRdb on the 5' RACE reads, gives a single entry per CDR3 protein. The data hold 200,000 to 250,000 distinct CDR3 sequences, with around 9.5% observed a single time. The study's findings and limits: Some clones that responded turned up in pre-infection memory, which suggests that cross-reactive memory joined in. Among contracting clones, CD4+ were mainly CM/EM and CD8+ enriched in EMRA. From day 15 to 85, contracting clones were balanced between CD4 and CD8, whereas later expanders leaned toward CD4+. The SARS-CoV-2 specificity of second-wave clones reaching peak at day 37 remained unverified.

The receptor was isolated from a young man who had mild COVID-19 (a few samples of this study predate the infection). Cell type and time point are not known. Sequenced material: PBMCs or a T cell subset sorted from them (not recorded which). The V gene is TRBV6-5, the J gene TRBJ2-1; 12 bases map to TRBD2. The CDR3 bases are TGTGCCAGCAAGCTAGCGGGGGGGAGTTACAATGAGCAGTTCTTC. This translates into CASKLAGGSYNEQFF.